These T cell receptor beta chains were read from a single sample in a study of blood T cell repertoires in COVID-19. Assay used: immunoSEQ multiplex PCR; TCRdb lists only in-frame clones, some missing. The sample consists of 150,000 to 200,000 clones, around 80% of them appearing once. Sequenced material: PBMCs or T cells enriched from blood (not recorded which). Source of these receptors: a man in his forties or fifties who had recovered from COVID-19. Both conserved end residues are part of each CDR3. D genes are given only for firm matches. Clone size is stated in some rows and not others, as once, few, many or a class when expanded.

clone size,D gene,V gene,J gene,CDR3 DNA,CDR3 protein
NA,NA,TRBV6-2/TRBV6-3,TRBJ2-7,TGTGCCAGCAGTGCTAGCGACTACGAGCAGTACTTC,CASSASDYEQYF
once,NA,TRBV7-8,TRBJ2-7,TGTGCCAGCAGCTTACAGAATTCCTACGAGCAGTACTTC,CASSLQNSYEQYF
NA,NA,TRBV10-1,TRBJ2-3,TGCGCCAGCAGTCGGGGGCCCAACAGGGGATGGGGGCTCACAGATACGCAGTATTTT,CASSRGPNRGWGLTDTQYF
NA,NA,TRBV2,TRBJ1-4,TGTGCCAGCATCGGGGGGCGGGTTGGAACTGCTAATGAAAAACTGTTTTTT,CASIGGRVGTANEKLFF
NA,NA,TRBV9,TRBJ2-3,TGTGCCAGCGGAGGAGTCGATACGCAGTATTTT,CASGGVDTQYF
NA,NA,TRBV6-5,TRBJ2-5,TGTGCCAGCCGGCAGGGGAAGGAGACCCAGTACTTC,CASRQGKETQYF
once,TRBD1,TRBV5-1,TRBJ1-1,TGCGCCAGCAGCTTGCAGGGGGGTGGGATTAACACTGAAGCTTTCTTT,CASSLQGGGINTEAFF
NA,NA,TRBV3-1/TRBV3-2,TRBJ1-1,TGTGCCAGCAGGGTAATCTCCAGGGTGAACACTGAAGCTTTCTTT,CASRVISRVNTEAFF
NA,NA,TRBV4-1,TRBJ2-2,TGCGCCAGCAGCTACCGGTCGACGGACAGTCGTATCGGGGAGCTGTTTTTT,CASSYRSTDSRIGELFF
NA,TRBD1,TRBV19,TRBJ2-5,TGTGCCAGTAGTGCCGGGGACAGCCAAGAGACCCAGTACTTC,CASSAGDSQETQYF
NA,NA,TRBV4-1,TRBJ1-5,TGCGCCAGCAGCCAAGTGCTTAGCCGTAGCAATCAGCCCCAGCATTTT,CASSQVLSRSNQPQHF
NA,TRBD2,TRBV9,TRBJ2-5,TGTGCCTCCGGGGCTAGCGGGGACAAGGCAGAGACCCAGTACTTC,CASGASGDKAETQYF
NA,TRBD2,TRBV7-8,TRBJ2-1,TGTGCCAGCAGCTCCCGTGAGAGCGGGGCCTACAATGAGCAGTTCTTC,CASSSRESGAYNEQFF
NA,NA,TRBV18,TRBJ2-7,TGTGCCAGCTCATACGGGACTCTGGCCGAGCAGTACTTC,CASSYGTLAEQYF
NA,NA,TRBV7-6,TRBJ2-2,TGTGCCAGCAGCTATACTCTAAACGCCGGGGAGCTGTTTTTT,CASSYTLNAGELFF
NA,NA,TRBV29-1,TRBJ1-2,TGCAGCGTTGAACTGAGAGGGTGGTATGGCTACACCTTC,CSVELRGWYGYTF
NA,NA,TRBV5-6,TRBJ2-3,TGTGCCAGCAGCTTTGGGCAGCGGGGCACAGATACGCAGTATTTT,CASSFGQRGTDTQYF
NA,TRBD1,TRBV6-5,TRBJ1-2,TGTGCCAGCAAAAGTGCGGGGACAGGGAACTATGGCTACACCTTC,CASKSAGTGNYGYTF
NA,TRBD2,TRBV3-1/TRBV3-2,TRBJ2-7,TGTGCCAGCAGCCAAGGGCAAGCGGGGGAGAAGCAGTACTTC,CASSQGQAGEKQYF
NA,NA,TRBV6-2/TRBV6-3,TRBJ1-2,TGTGCCAGCAGTTCCACTAACTTGGATGGCTACACCTTC,CASSSTNLDGYTF
NA,NA,TRBV13,TRBJ2-3,TGTGCCAGCAGCTTCCCCGTCGGCTCGGGGTCCTTGGTAGATACGCAGTATTTT,CASSFPVGSGSLVDTQYF
NA,TRBD1,TRBV5-1,TRBJ1-4,TGCGCCAGCAGCAACGGACAGGGGGCTGAAAAACTGTTTTTT,CASSNGQGAEKLFF
once,NA,TRBV6-5,TRBJ1-5,TGTGCCACCGGTCAGGGGCAGGGAGATCGAGGGCCCCAGCATTTT,CATGQGQGDRGPQHF
NA,NA,TRBV4-1,TRBJ1-5,TGCGCCAGCAGGCCAGGGGATGGAAATCAGCCCCAGCATTTT,CASRPGDGNQPQHF
NA,TRBD2,TRBV2,TRBJ2-3,TGTGCCAGCAGTGAATGGCGGGGGGGCGATGGGTGGCAGTATTTT,CASSEWRGGDGWQYF
NA,NA,TRBV18,TRBJ1-6,TGTGCCAGCTCACGAATGAGGGAGTTCTCCTATAATTCACCCCTCCACTTT,CASSRMREFSYNSPLHF
NA,TRBD1,TRBV5-1,TRBJ1-2,TGCGCCAGCAGCTCTCAGGGGGTTGGTAGGAATGGCTACACCTTC,CASSSQGVGRNGYTF
NA,NA,TRBV5-1,TRBJ1-1,TGCGCCAGCAGCTTCACCCATCGACGGCTCTCGGGGACTGAAGCTTTCTTT,CASSFTHRRLSGTEAFF
NA,NA,TRBV4-1,TRBJ2-2,TGCGCCAGCAGTTTATTGAACACCGGGGAGCTGTTTTTT,CASSLLNTGELFF
NA,NA,TRBV4-1,TRBJ1-1,TGCGCCAGCATGGCTAGGGTGAAGGGGCAGAATTCCATGAACACTGAAGCTTTCTTT,CASMARVKGQNSMNTEAFF
NA,NA,TRBV18,TRBJ1-2,TGTGCCAGCTCACTCGTCTCAGGGGATGGCTATGGCTACACCTTC,CASSLVSGDGYGYTF
NA,NA,TRBV3-1/TRBV3-2,TRBJ2-7,TGTGCCAGCAGCCAAGATTCTGCGCCCTACGAGCAGTACTTC,CASSQDSAPYEQYF
NA,NA,TRBV11-2,TRBJ2-7,TGTGCCAGCAGCTTCCTAGGATACGAGCAGTACTTC,CASSFLGYEQYF
NA,TRBD2,TRBV2,TRBJ2-3,TGTGCCAGCAGTGAAGGCGGGCTAGCGGGGCAAACGCAGTATTTT,CASSEGGLAGQTQYF
NA,NA,TRBV6-5,TRBJ1-3,TGTGCCAGCAGTTACGGCTTGGGGGGCTCTGGAAACACCATATATTTT,CASSYGLGGSGNTIYF
NA,TRBD2,TRBV6-2/TRBV6-3,TRBJ2-5,TGTGCCAGCAGTTACTTAGCGGGTGGAGAGACCCAGTACTTC,CASSYLAGGETQYF
NA,NA,TRBV7-2,TRBJ1-1,TGTGCCAGCAGCTTAGCCCGGAACACTGAAGCTTTCTTT,CASSLARNTEAFF
NA,TRBD1,TRBV2,TRBJ1-5,TGTGCCAGCAGTGAAGCGTCCGGGACAGGGTCTCAGCCCCAGCATTTT,CASSEASGTGSQPQHF
NA,NA,TRBV7-3,TRBJ1-3,TGTGCCAGCAGCTCCCACCCAGGGGCCTTATACTCTGGAAACACCATATATTTT,CASSSHPGALYSGNTIYF
NA,TRBD1,TRBV6-6,TRBJ1-2,TGTGCCTCTGCACGGACAGGCGAAACCTATGACGGCTACACCTTC,CASARTGETYDGYTF
NA,TRBD1,TRBV5-4,TRBJ1-1,TGTGCCAGCAGGCAGGGACAGCCGAACACTGAAGCTTTCTTT,CASRQGQPNTEAFF
NA,TRBD2,TRBV19,TRBJ2-5,TGTGCCAGTAGTATGAGGTGGATTCCGGGGGGATTCCAAGAGACCCAGTACTTC,CASSMRWIPGGFQETQYF
NA,NA,TRBV10-3,TRBJ1-2,TGTGCCATCAGGGCAATCAGTACCTATGGCTACACCTTC,CAIRAISTYGYTF
few,NA,TRBV4-1,TRBJ1-2,TGCGCCAGCAGCCACTCCCAGGGGAATTGGGGCTACACCTTC,CASSHSQGNWGYTF
NA,NA,TRBV21-1,TRBJ1-4,TGTGCCAGCAGCGGGCAGGCTAATGAAAAACTGTTTTTT,CASSGQANEKLFF
NA,NA,TRBV20-1,TRBJ1-2,TGCAGTGCCGGGGAGGGGCCTGGCTACACCTTC,CSAGEGPGYTF
NA,TRBD1,TRBV6-5,TRBJ2-1,TGTGCCAGCAGCCGGGACAGGGGCGAATACAATGAGCAGTTCTTC,CASSRDRGEYNEQFF
NA,NA,TRBV2,TRBJ2-5,TGTGCCAGCAGTGAAGCGGGGGCCCCCCAAGAGACCCAGTACTTC,CASSEAGAPQETQYF
many,NA,TRBV19,TRBJ1-1,TGTGCCAGTAGCCTGATTGGGGGGTTGAACACTGAAGCTTTCTTT,CASSLIGGLNTEAFF
once,TRBD1,TRBV6-5,TRBJ1-1,TGTGCCAGCAGTTACGCCAGGGGGACTGAAGCTTTCTTT,CASSYARGTEAFF
NA,NA,TRBV30,TRBJ1-2,TGTGCCGGGACCCCCCAGGGATATGGCTACACCTTC,CAGTPQGYGYTF
NA,NA,TRBV27,TRBJ1-1,TGTGCCAGCAGTTACAGTCCGGGGTACACTGAAGCTTTCTTT,CASSYSPGYTEAFF
NA,NA,TRBV5-1,TRBJ2-5,TGCGCCAGCAGCTTGGGGGGGACTTTTATGGGGACCCAGTACTTC,CASSLGGTFMGTQYF
NA,TRBD2,TRBV10-2,TRBJ2-2,TGCGCCACACGACTAGCGGGAAACACCGGGGAGCTGTTTTTT,CATRLAGNTGELFF
NA,NA,TRBV7-9,TRBJ1-5,TGTGCCAGCAGCTTGGGACAAAAGTTTCAGCCCCAGCATTTT,CASSLGQKFQPQHF
NA,TRBD1,TRBV23-1,TRBJ2-7,TGCGCCAGTAGGGACAGGGGTCTTATCCAGGGCTACGAGCAGTACTTC,CASRDRGLIQGYEQYF
many,NA,TRBV7-6,TRBJ2-2,TGTGCCAGCAGCTTAGTGCAGGGGACGAACACCGGGGAGCTGTTTTTT,CASSLVQGTNTGELFF
NA,NA,TRBV19,TRBJ1-2,TGTGCCAGTAAAAACAGGGCTGGGGGCTACACCTTC,CASKNRAGGYTF
NA,TRBD2,TRBV19,TRBJ2-1,TGTGCCAGTAGATACTCCAGCGGGAAGGATGAGCAGTTCTTC,CASRYSSGKDEQFF